This is a list of T cell receptor beta chains from one sample in a study of blood T cell repertoires in COVID-19. The protocol was immunoSEQ multiplex PCR, while the TCRdb copy is restricted to in-frame clones and leaves out a portion. The sample records about 260,000 clones, approximately 91% being singletons. The sequencing input was peripheral blood. Receptors originate from a person under 35 with COVID-19, enrolled during active disease. Each CDR3 is given with its conserved first and last residue. A D gene is named only where the DNA matches it firmly. Clone size appears in some rows only: once, few, many, or a class for an expanded clone.

clone_size j_call d_call cdr3_length v_call cdr3_aa cdr3_nt
. TRBJ2-5 . 12 TRBV9 CASSAYQETQYF TGTGCCAGCAGCGCGTACCAAGAGACCCAGTACTTC
. TRBJ1-1 . 13 TRBV28 CASSPRGYTEAFF TGTGCCAGCAGCCCCCGGGGGTACACTGAAGCTTTCTTT
. TRBJ2-3 TRBD1 15 TRBV27 CASSLGDRDTDTQYF TGTGCCAGCAGTTTAGGGGACAGGGACACAGATACGCAGTATTTT
. TRBJ2-3 TRBD2 16 TRBV9 CASSARAGAGTDTQYF TGTGCCAGCAGCGCTAGAGCGGGAGCCGGCACAGATACGCAGTATTTT
. TRBJ2-6 . 17 TRBV27 CASSPRWGSLGANVLTF TGTGCCAGCAGCCCCCGGTGGGGCTCCCTAGGGGCCAACGTCCTGACTTTC
. TRBJ1-2 TRBD1 13 TRBV27 CASREDRVSGYTF TGTGCCAGCAGAGAGGACAGGGTGAGCGGCTACACCTTC
. TRBJ2-3 TRBD2 15 TRBV7-2 CASSSSGSPTDTQYF TGTGCCAGCAGCTCTAGCGGGAGCCCCACAGATACGCAGTATTTT
. TRBJ2-7 TRBD1 15 TRBV6-6 CASSSSGTGGYEQYF TGTGCCAGCAGTTCCTCCGGGACAGGGGGCTACGAGCAGTACTTC
. TRBJ1-2 . 15 TRBV19 CASSMGSGRGAGYTF TGTGCCAGTAGTATGGGATCGGGGAGAGGAGCTGGCTACACCTTC
. TRBJ2-7 TRBD1 17 TRBV7-8 CASSSPLDRGKSYEQYF TGTGCCAGCAGCTCCCCTTTGGACAGGGGCAAATCCTACGAGCAGTACTTC
. TRBJ1-6 TRBD1 15 TRBV13 CASRIAGGLFSPLHF TGTGCCAGCAGGATCGCAGGGGGCCTTTTCTCACCCCTCCACTTT
. TRBJ1-2 TRBD1 13 TRBV5-6 CASSLGTGYGYTF TGTGCCAGCAGCCTAGGGACAGGATATGGCTACACCTTC
. TRBJ2-3 . 14 TRBV9 CASSSRYNTDTQYF TGTGCCAGCAGCTCCCGATACAACACAGATACGCAGTATTTT
once TRBJ2-1 TRBD2 15 TRBV7-9 CASSFTSGTVEEQFF TGTGCCAGCAGCTTTACCAGCGGGACGGTGGAAGAGCAGTTCTTC
. TRBJ1-5 . 16 TRBV27 CASSLSSSFGNQPQHF TGTGCCAGCAGTTTATCGTCCAGTTTTGGCAATCAGCCCCAGCATTTT
. TRBJ2-3 TRBD2 15 TRBV5-1 CASSLAGVGTDTQYF TGCGCCAGCAGCCTAGCGGGGGTGGGCACAGATACGCAGTATTTT
. TRBJ2-2 TRBD1 15 TRBV11-2 CASSPDRGQSGELFF TGTGCCAGCAGCCCCGACAGGGGGCAGTCCGGGGAGCTGTTTTTT
once TRBJ1-2 . 14 TRBV28 CASSGGWKGYGYTF TGTGCCAGCAGCGGGGGTTGGAAAGGGTATGGCTACACCTTC
once TRBJ1-4 TRBD1 14 TRBV11-2 CASSKDRGDEKLFF TGTGCCAGCAGTAAAGACAGGGGGGATGAAAAACTGTTTTTT
. TRBJ1-2 . 15 TRBV28 CASSFYTWSNYGYTF TGTGCCAGCAGTTTCTATACCTGGTCCAACTATGGCTACACCTTC
. TRBJ2-1 TRBD2 16 TRBV5-6 CASSLGGLAGENEQFF TGTGCCAGCAGCTTAGGGGGTCTAGCGGGAGAGAATGAGCAGTTCTTC
. TRBJ2-3 . 12 TRBV5-1 CASSPTQDTQYF TGCGCCAGCAGCCCAACCCAGGATACGCAGTATTTT
. TRBJ1-5 . 21 TRBV23-1 CASSQIPSRQAVPYSNQPQHF TGCGCCAGCAGTCAAATCCCCTCTCGACAGGCAGTTCCCTATAGCAATCAGCCCCAGCATTTT
. TRBJ2-5 . 11 TRBV19 CASSIRETQYF TGTGCCAGTAGTATTCGAGAGACCCAGTACTTC
. TRBJ2-1 . 13 TRBV6-2/TRBV6-3 CASSSPTSYEQFF TGTGCCAGCAGTTCGCCAACTAGCTATGAGCAGTTCTTC
. TRBJ2-1 . 16 TRBV6-2/TRBV6-3 CASSPRASFSYNEQFF TGTGCCAGCAGTCCCAGGGCGTCTTTCTCCTACAATGAGCAGTTCTTC
. TRBJ2-1 TRBD1 15 TRBV25-1 CASSGGTGGLNEQFF TGTGCCAGCAGTGGAGGGACAGGGGGACTGAATGAGCAGTTCTTC
. TRBJ2-7 TRBD1 14 TRBV5-1 CASSVGQGAGEQYF TGCGCCAGCAGCGTAGGACAGGGGGCCGGTGAGCAGTACTTC
. TRBJ2-5 . 15 TRBV9 CASSVAPGSWETQYF TGTGCCAGCAGCGTAGCTCCGGGGAGCTGGGAGACCCAGTACTTC
once TRBJ1-1 . 14 TRBV6-5 CASSLDRLNTEAFF TGTGCCAGCAGCCTAGACAGGCTGAACACTGAAGCTTTCTTT
. TRBJ1-1 . 13 TRBV7-9 CASSPRQHTEAFF TGTGCCAGCAGCCCACGACAGCACACTGAAGCTTTCTTT
. TRBJ1-2 . 14 TRBV6-2/TRBV6-3 CASSYSSQGKGYTF TGTGCCAGCAGTTACTCGAGTCAGGGAAAAGGCTACACCTTC
. TRBJ1-1 TRBD1 17 TRBV29-1 CSVVSGTGLSMNTEAFF TGCAGCGTTGTGTCCGGGACAGGGTTATCAATGAACACTGAAGCTTTCTTT
few TRBJ2-4 TRBD1 15 TRBV2 CASRVGQGGSDIQYF TGTGCCAGCAGGGTAGGACAGGGGGGGTCGGACATTCAGTACTTC
. TRBJ2-3 . 14 TRBV5-5 CASSLAGSTDTQYF TGTGCCAGCAGCTTGGCAGGGAGCACAGATACGCAGTATTTT
. TRBJ2-5 . 15 TRBV9 CASSVEVADQETQYF TGTGCCAGCAGCGTAGAGGTAGCGGACCAAGAGACCCAGTACTTC
. TRBJ2-1 . 16 TRBV4-1 CASSQDYKSSYNEQFF TGCGCCAGCAGCCAAGATTATAAGAGCTCCTACAATGAGCAGTTCTTC
. TRBJ1-1 . 12 TRBV5-5 CASSLGESEAFF TGTGCCAGCAGCTTAGGGGAAAGTGAAGCTTTCTTT
. TRBJ2-1 . 13 TRBV5-4 CASSADRNNEQFF TGTGCCAGCAGCGCCGACAGGAACAATGAGCAGTTCTTC
. TRBJ2-2 TRBD2 17 TRBV7-6 CASSLRGGRTNTGELFF TGTGCCAGCAGCTTACGAGGCGGGAGGACGAACACCGGGGAGCTGTTTTTT
. TRBJ2-5 . 15 TRBV9 CASSGTGSLQETQYF TGTGCCAGCAGCGGCACGGGGTCCTTGCAAGAGACCCAGTACTTC
. TRBJ1-1 . 14 TRBV19 CASRVGRANTEAFF TGTGCCAGTAGGGTTGGGCGGGCGAACACTGAAGCTTTCTTT
. TRBJ1-1 TRBD1 14 TRBV4-1 CASRGQGPRAEAFF TGCGCCAGCAGGGGACAGGGGCCGAGGGCTGAAGCTTTCTTT
. TRBJ2-7 . 13 TRBV5-6 CASSLGQSYEQYF TGTGCCAGCAGCTTGGGACAGTCCTACGAGCAGTACTTC
few TRBJ1-2 TRBD1 16 TRBV9 CASSEGGGQGANGYTF TGTGCCAGCAGCGAGGGAGGGGGCCAGGGGGCTAATGGCTACACCTTC